The entry that follows covers one T cell receptor beta chain sequence. The data belong to a study of blood T cell repertoires in COVID-19. Libraries were prepared by immunoSEQ multiplex PCR; TCRdb keeps only in-frame clonotypes and omits some of them. The sample shows some 100,000 clones, around 90% of them seen only once. Germline V gene data show CDR1 as LNHDA and CDR2 as SQIVND (reference sequence). The CDR3 covers 14 residues. Between the trimmed V and J ends, which lost 5 bases and 1 base, there was a span of 11 bases. This TCR came from a woman aged 60-75 years with acute or convalescent COVID-19. Sequences were obtained from peripheral blood. The chain has TRBV19 and TRBJ1-2, with a tentative D call TRBD1 (6 bases). The CDR3 loop is CASSPTGINYGYTF. As DNA, the CDR3 is TGTGCCAGTAGTCCAACAGGGATTAACTATGGCTACACCTTC.